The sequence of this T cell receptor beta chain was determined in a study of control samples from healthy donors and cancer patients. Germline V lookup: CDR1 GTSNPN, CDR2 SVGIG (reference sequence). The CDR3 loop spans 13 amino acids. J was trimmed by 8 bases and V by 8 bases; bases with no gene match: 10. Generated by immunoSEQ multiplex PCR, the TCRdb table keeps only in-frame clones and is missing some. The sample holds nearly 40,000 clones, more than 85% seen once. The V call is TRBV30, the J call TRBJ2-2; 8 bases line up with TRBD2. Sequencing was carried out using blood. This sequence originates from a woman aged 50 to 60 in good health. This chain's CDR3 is CALRGGWLGELFF. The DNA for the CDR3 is TGTGCCCTCCGGGGGGGGTGGTTAGGGGAGCTGTTTTTT.